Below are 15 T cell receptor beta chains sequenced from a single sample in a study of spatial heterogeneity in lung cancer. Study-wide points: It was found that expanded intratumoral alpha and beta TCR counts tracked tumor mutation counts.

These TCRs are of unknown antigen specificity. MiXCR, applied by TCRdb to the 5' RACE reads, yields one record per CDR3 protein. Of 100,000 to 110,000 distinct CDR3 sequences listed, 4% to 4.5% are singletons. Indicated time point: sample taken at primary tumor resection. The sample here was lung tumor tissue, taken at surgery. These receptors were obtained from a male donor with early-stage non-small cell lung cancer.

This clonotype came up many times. The CDR3 is CASLSGPYEQYF. In nucleotides, the CDR3 is TGTGCCAGCCTAAGTGGCCCCTACGAGCAGTACTTC. This rearrangement joins TRBV28 to TRBJ2-7; D is undetermined. The germline gives CDR1 MDHEN, CDR2 SYDVKM. V was cut by 8 bases and J by 2 bases, with 10 bases left in between. The length of the CDR3 is 12 residues.

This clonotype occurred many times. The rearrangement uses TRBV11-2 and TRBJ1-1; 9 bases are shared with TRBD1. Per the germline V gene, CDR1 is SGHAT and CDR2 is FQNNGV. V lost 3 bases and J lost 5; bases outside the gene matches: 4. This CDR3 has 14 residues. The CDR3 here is CASSFLTGGTEAFF. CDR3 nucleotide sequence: TGTGCCAGCAGCTTCTTGACAGGGGGGACTGAAGCTTTCTTT.

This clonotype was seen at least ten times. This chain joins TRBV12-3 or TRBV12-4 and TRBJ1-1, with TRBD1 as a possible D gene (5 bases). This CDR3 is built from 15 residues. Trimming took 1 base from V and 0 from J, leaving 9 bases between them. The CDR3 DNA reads TGTGCCAGCAGTTTAGGGCAGGGCATGAACACTGAAGCTTTCTTT. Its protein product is CASSLGQGMNTEAFF.

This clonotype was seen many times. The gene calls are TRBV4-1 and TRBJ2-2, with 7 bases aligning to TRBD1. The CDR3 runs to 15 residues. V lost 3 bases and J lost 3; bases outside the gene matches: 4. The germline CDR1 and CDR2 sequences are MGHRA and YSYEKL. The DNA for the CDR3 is TGCGCCAGCAGCCAGAACAGGGGTTACACCGGGGAGCTGTTTTTT. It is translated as CASSQNRGYTGELFF.

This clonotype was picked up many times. The CDR3 nucleotides read TGCGCCAGCAGGGGTGTGTTGAGGAACACTGAAGCTTTCTTT. Its translation: CASRGVLRNTEAFF. This chain links TRBV4-1 with TRBJ1-1; D gene unclear. This CDR3 contains 14 residues. The V end lost 6 bases, the J end lost 1 base, and 12 bases lay between the germline ends. From germline, CDR1 is MGHRA and CDR2 YSYEKL.

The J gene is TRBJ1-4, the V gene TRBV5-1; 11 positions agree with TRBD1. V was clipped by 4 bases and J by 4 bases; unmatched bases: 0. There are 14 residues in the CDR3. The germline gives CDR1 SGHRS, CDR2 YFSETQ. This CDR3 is CASSGTGGNEKLFF. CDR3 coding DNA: TGCGCCAGCAGCGGGACAGGGGGTAATGAAAAACTGTTTTTT.

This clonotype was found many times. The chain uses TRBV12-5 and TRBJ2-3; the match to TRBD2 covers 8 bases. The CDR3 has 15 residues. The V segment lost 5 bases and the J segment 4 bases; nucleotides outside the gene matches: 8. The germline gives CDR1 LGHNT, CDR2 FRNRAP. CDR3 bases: TGTGCTAGTGGTCTCGGGGGGGCCAGGTCAGATACGCAGTATTTT. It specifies CASGLGGARSDTQYF.

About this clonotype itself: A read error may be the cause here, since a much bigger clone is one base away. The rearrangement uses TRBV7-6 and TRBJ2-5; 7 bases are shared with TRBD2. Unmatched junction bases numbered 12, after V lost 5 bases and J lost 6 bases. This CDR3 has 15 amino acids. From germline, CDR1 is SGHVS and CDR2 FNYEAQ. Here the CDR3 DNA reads TGTGCCAGCAGCGTTGGGACTTGCGGGAGCCAGACCCAGTACTTC. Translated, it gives CASSVGTCGSQTQYF.

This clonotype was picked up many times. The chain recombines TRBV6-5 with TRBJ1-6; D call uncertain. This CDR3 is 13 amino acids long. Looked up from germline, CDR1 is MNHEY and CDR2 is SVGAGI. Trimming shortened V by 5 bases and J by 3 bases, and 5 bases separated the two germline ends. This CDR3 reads CASSPDYNSPLHF. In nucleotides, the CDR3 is TGTGCCAGCAGTCCTGACTATAATTCACCCCTCCACTTT.

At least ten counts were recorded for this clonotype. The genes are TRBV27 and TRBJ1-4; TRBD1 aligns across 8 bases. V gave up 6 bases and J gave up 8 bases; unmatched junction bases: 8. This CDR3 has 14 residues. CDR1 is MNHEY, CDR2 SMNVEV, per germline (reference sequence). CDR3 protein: CASRLQGEWEKLFF. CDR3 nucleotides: TGTGCCAGCAGACTACAGGGGGAATGGGAAAAACTGTTTTTT.

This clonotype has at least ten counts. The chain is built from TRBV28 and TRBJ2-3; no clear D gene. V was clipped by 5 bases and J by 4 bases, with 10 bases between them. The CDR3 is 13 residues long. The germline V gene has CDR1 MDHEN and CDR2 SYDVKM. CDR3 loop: CASSKNPADTQYF. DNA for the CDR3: TGTGCCAGCAGTAAAAATCCGGCAGATACGCAGTATTTT.

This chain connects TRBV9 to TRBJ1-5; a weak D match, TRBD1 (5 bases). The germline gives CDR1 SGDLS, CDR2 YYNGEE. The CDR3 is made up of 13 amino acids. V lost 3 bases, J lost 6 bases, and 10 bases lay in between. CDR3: CASSARGGQPQHF. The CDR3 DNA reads TGTGCCAGCAGCGCCCGGGGCGGTCAGCCCCAGCATTTT.

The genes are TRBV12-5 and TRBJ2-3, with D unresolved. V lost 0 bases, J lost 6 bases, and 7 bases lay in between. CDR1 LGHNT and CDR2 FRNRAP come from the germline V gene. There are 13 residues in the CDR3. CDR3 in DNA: TGTGCTAGTGGTTTGGTAATTGGGGATACGCAGTATTTT. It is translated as CASGLVIGDTQYF.

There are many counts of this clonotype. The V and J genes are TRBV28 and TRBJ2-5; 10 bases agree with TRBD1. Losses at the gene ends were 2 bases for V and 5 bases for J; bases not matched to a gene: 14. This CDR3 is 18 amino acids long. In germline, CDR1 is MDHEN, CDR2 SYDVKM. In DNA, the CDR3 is TGTGCCAGCAGTTTACCGCCCCGCGACAGGGGGCGATTGGAGACCCAGTACTTC. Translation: CASSLPPRDRGRLETQYF.

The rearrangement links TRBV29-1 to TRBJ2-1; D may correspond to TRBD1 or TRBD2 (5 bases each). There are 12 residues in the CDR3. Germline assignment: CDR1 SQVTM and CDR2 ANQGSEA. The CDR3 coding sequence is TGCGCTGGGACGACCTCCTACAATGAGCAGTTCTTC. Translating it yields CAGTTSYNEQFF.